Presented here are 15 T cell receptor beta chains from one specimen sequenced in a study of T cells in women clearing cervical HPV infection. Sequencing was performed with immunoSEQ multiplex PCR; in TCRdb, only in-frame clones are kept and a portion is missing. The sample holds about 24,000 clones. The specimen was blood buffy coat. These receptors originate from a woman between 18 and 70 years old with a cervical HPV16 infection that either progressed to CIN3+ or cleared (not recorded which).

Comment on this clone: The CDR3 end falls 3 residues outside the read, so it is completed with the germline J gene. V is TRBV7-3 and J is TRBJ2-1; TRBD2 aligns across 12 bases. CDR3 length: 17 amino acids. CDR1 and CDR2 from the germline V gene are SGHTA and FQGTGA. V gave up 4 bases and J gave up 5 bases; unmatched junction bases: 9. The covered CDR3 bases are TGTGCCAGCAGCTCAGCCCCCCTAGCGGGAGGGCACAATGAG. It codes for CASSSAPLAGGHNE. The complete CDR3 sequence is CASSSAPLAGGHNEQFF.

A note on this clone: The read terminates 3 residues ahead of where the CDR3 ends, so the germline J gene completes it. At the DNA level, this CDR3 is encoded by other sequences in the same sample as well. This rearrangement joins TRBV6-1 to TRBJ1-2; possibly TRBD1 for D (6 bases). CDR1 and CDR2 from the germline V gene are MNHNS and SASEGT. The CDR3 sequence is 17 residues long. V gave up 1 base and J gave up 3 bases, with 18 bases separating them. This CDR3 reads CASSEGAGATHYYGYTF. The covered CDR3 bases are TGTGCCAGCAGTGAAGGGGCAGGGGCGACTCATTACTATGGC.

Regarding this clone: The missing CDR3 end, 3 residues past where the read stops, is filled in from the germline J gene. The chain uses TRBV18 and TRBJ1-1; D gene ambiguous. Germline-derived CDR1 and CDR2 are KGHSH and LQKENI. V was clipped by 6 bases and J by 1 base, with 30 bases between them. CDR3 size: 20 residues. Incomplete CDR3 DNA: TGTGCCAGCTCGGGCCTTGGCAAGAAGGATTTTGTGATAGGGAACACTGAA. It codes for CASSGLGKKDFVIGNTE. The whole CDR3 reads CASSGLGKKDFVIGNTEAFF. The full variable domain, rest sourced from reference TRBV18 and TRBJ1-1, is NAGVMQNPRHLVRRRGQEARLRCSPMKGHSHVYWYRQLPEEGLKFMVYLQKENIIDESGMPKERFSAEFPKEGPSILRIQQVVRGDSAAYFCASSGLGKKDFVIGNTEAFFGQGTRLTVV.

Incomplete CDR3 DNA: TGCAGTGTCGGGGGAGTAGCCAAAAACATT. Its translation is CSVGGVAKNI. In full, the CDR3 reads CSVGGVAKNIQYF. This chain uses TRBV20-1 with TRBJ2-4, with a possible D match to TRBD2 (6 bases). The read terminates 3 residues before the CDR3 end, so the remaining end is supplied by the germline J gene. From germline, CDR1 is DFQATT and CDR2 SNEGSKA (reference sequence). There are 13 residues in the CDR3. Between the trimmed V and J ends, which lost 7 bases and 0 bases, there was a span of 10 bases.

Details on this clone: From the germline J gene comes the end of the CDR3, since the read stops 3 residues before it. The gene calls are TRBV2 and TRBJ1-2; D is uncertain. The CDR3 sequence is 12 residues long. Germline CDR1 SNHLY, CDR2 FYNNEI. CDR3 protein: CASRVGLEGYTF. CDR3 DNA (partial): TGTGCCAGCAGGGTCGGGTTAGAGGGC.

As for this clone: Read data end 3 residues before the CDR3 end; the end is taken from the germline J gene. The chain has TRBV7-9 and TRBJ2-4; D might be TRBD1 or TRBD2, each matching 5 bases. The CDR3 has 14 residues. CDR1 SEHNR and CDR2 FQNEAQ come from the germline V gene (reference sequence). The sequenced CDR3 bases are TGTGCCAGCAGCTTAGCGCTACAGGTTGGAGGT. Translated, it gives CASSLALQVGG. The whole CDR3 sequence reads CASSLALQVGGQYF.

With respect to this clone: The CDR3 end is not reached by the read, which stops 3 residues before it; the germline J gene fills it in. The V gene is TRBV13, the J gene TRBJ2-3; D gene unclear. Looked up from germline, CDR1 is PRHDT and CDR2 is FYEKMQ (reference sequence). This CDR3 is 15 amino acids long. The ends were cut back, 7 bases at V and 0 bases at J, with 14 bases in the middle. The sequenced part of the CDR3 DNA is TGTGCCAGCACCCTGTGGGCACCTAGCACAGATACG. Its translation: CASTLWAPSTDT. The full CDR3 is CASTLWAPSTDTQYF.

CDR3 DNA, as far as it was read: TGTGCCAGCAGCTTAGGCGTCGGTAGACGCGGT. Translation: CASSLGVGRRG. In full, the CDR3 is CASSLGVGRRGQYF. The rearrangement joins TRBV7-2 to TRBJ2-4; the D is unclear. The CDR3 end lies 3 residues beyond the end of the read and is filled in from the germline J gene. This CDR3 has 14 amino acids. CDR1 SGHTA and CDR2 FQGNSA come from the germline V gene.

In regard to this clone: The read falls 3 residues short of the CDR3 end, and the missing part is taken from the germline J gene. The chain carries TRBV5-6 and TRBJ1-5, with D perhaps matching TRBD1 (5 bases). Germline CDR1 is SGHDT and CDR2 is YYEEEE. V lost 2 bases and J 4 bases, leaving 10 bases between the germline ends. The CDR3 contains 14 residues. The CDR3 region is CASSFRGGNQPQHF. The covered CDR3 bases are TGTGCCAGCAGCTTCCGGGGGGGGAATCAGCCC.

Notes on this clone: Read data end 3 residues before the CDR3 end; the end is taken from the germline J gene. The V call is TRBV18, the J call TRBJ2-4; 10 bases align to TRBD1. CDR3 length: 14 residues. Germline-derived CDR1 and CDR2 are KGHSH and LQKENI. The CDR3 loop is CASSPSTGGIGQYF. Incomplete CDR3 DNA: TGTGCCAGCTCCCCCTCGACAGGGGGCATAGGT. Supplemented by reference TRBV18 and TRBJ2-4, the full variable domain reads NAGVMQNPRHLVRRRGQEARLRCSPMKGHSHVYWYRQLPEEGLKFMVYLQKENIIDESGMPKERFSAEFPKEGPSILRIQQVVRGDSAAYFCASSPSTGGIGQYFGAGTRLSVL.

Of note for this clone: The read ends 3 residues before the CDR3 terminus; that terminus is restored from the germline J gene. The chain employs TRBV7-9 and TRBJ2-7, with 9 bases lining up with TRBD1. This CDR3 has 15 amino acids. CDR1 SEHNR and CDR2 FQNEAQ come from the germline V gene (reference sequence). With V trimmed by 5 bases and J by 4 bases, 9 bases remained unmatched. The CDR3 is CASSATDRGSYEQYF. Incomplete CDR3 DNA: TGTGCCAGCAGCGCAACGGACAGGGGAAGTTACGAG.

Its frequency marks this clone as medium-sized. The CDR3 end lies 3 residues beyond the end of the read and is filled in from the germline J gene. The V and J genes are TRBV4-2 and TRBJ2-2; TRBD2 aligns across 8 bases. Germline CDR1 is LGHNA and CDR2 is YNFKEQ. The CDR3 is 17 residues long. Trimming cost V 0 bases and J 0 bases; bases outside gene matches: 3. CDR3 in amino acids: CASSQDFSGANTGELFF. The CDR3 bases that were read are TGTGCCAGCAGCCAAGACTTTAGCGGGGCGAACACCGGGGAG.

For this clone: The CDR3 end falls 3 residues outside the read, so it is completed with the germline J gene. This chain connects TRBV5-4 to TRBJ2-3; tentatively, D is TRBD1 (6 bases). The CDR3 covers 14 residues. Germline V gene sequence: CDR1 SGHNT, CDR2 YYREEE (reference sequence). Trimming shortened V by 4 bases and J by 5 bases, and 14 bases separated the two germline ends. This CDR3 reads CASSGWDTGDTQYF. Partial CDR3 DNA: TGTGCCAGCAGCGGGTGGGACACCGGAGATACG.

With respect to this clone: Read coverage stops 3 residues before the CDR3 terminus; the germline J gene supplies the remainder. The gene calls are TRBV7-9 and TRBJ1-2, with 8 bases aligning to TRBD1. The CDR3 spans 15 residues. CDR1 and CDR2 (germline): SEHNR, FQNEAQ (reference sequence). CDR3 residues: CASSLALQGARDYTF. CDR3 DNA (partial): TGTGCCAGCAGCTTAGCACTCCAGGGGGCTAGGGAC.

On this clone itself: The read finishes 3 residues shy of the CDR3 end, and the germline J gene is used to complete it. The rearrangement links TRBV4-2 to TRBJ2-5; D perhaps matches TRBD1 (5 bases). This CDR3 has 16 amino acids. The ends were cut back, 3 bases at V and 1 base at J, with 15 bases in the middle. CDR1 and CDR2 from the germline V gene are LGHNA and YNFKEQ. CDR3 sequence reads: CASSQAPARAQETQYF. CDR3 DNA (partial): TGTGCCAGCAGCCAGGCCCCCGCCAGGGCCCAAGAGACC.